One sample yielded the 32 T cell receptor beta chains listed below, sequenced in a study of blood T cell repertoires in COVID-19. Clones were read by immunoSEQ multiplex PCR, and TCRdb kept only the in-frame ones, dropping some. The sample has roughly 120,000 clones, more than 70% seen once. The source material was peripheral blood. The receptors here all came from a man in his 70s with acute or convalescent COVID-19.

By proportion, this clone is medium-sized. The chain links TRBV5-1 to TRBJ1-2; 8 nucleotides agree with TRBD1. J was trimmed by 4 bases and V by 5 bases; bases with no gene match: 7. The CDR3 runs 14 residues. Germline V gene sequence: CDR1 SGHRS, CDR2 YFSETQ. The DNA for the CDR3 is TGCGCCAGCAGTACAGGGGGTCCCGCCTATGGCTACACCTTC. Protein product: CASSTGGPAYGYTF. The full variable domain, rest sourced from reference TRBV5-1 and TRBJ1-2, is KAGVTQTPRYLIKTRGQQVTLSCSPISGHRSVSWYQQTPGQGLQFLFEYFSETQRNKGNFPGRFSGRQFSNSRSEMNVSTLELGDSALYLCASSTGGPAYGYTFGSGTRLTVV.

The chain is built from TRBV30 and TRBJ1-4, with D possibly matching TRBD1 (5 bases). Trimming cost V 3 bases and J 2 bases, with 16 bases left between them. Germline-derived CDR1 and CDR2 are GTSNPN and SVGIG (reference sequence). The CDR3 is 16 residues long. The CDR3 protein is CAWSQMGGKTNEKLFF. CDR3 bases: TGTGCCTGGAGCCAAATGGGGGGGAAGACTAATGAAAAACTGTTTTTT.

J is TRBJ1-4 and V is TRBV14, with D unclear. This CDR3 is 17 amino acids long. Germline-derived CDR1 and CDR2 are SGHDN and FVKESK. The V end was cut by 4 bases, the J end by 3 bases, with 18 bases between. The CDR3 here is CASSRHAGLQANEKLFF. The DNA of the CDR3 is TGTGCCAGCAGCCGGCATGCCGGACTGCAGGCTAATGAAAAACTGTTTTTT.

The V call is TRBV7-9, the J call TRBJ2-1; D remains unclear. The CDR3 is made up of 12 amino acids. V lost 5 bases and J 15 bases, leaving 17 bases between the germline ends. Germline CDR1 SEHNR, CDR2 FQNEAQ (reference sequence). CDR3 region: CASSPSSPALFF. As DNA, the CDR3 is TGTGCCAGCAGCCCAAGCTCGCCCGCCCTGTTCTTC.

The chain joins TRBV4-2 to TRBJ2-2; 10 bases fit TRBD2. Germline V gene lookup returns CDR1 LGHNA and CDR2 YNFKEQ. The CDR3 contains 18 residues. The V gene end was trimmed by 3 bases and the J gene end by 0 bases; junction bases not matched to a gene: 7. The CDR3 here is CASSHQSSGGPNTGELFF. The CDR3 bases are TGTGCCAGCAGCCATCAAAGTAGCGGGGGGCCGAACACCGGGGAGCTGTTTTTT.

CDR3 sequence reads: CASSRQGAHYGYTF. CDR3 DNA sequence: TGTGCCAGCAGTCGACAGGGCGCTCACTATGGCTACACCTTC. The chain combines TRBV25-1 with TRBJ1-2; 7 nucleotides line up with TRBD1. With V trimmed by 5 bases and J by 3 bases, 6 bases remained unmatched. Looked up from germline, CDR1 is MGHDK and CDR2 is SYGVNS. The CDR3 loop spans 14 amino acids.

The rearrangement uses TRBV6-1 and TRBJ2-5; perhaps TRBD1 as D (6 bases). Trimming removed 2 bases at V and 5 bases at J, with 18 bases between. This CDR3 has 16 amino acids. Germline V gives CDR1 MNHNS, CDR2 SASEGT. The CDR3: CASSERAPQGRETQYF. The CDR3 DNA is TGTGCCAGCAGTGAACGGGCCCCCCAGGGGCGTGAGACCCAGTACTTC.

CDR3 in amino acids: CASSYAVSYNSPLHF. CDR3 in DNA: TGTGCCAGCAGTTACGCAGTCTCCTATAATTCACCCCTCCACTTT. The chain joins TRBV6-5 to TRBJ1-6; D is unresolved. The germline gives CDR1 MNHEY, CDR2 SVGAGI. V lost 2 bases, J lost 0 bases, and 5 bases lay in between. This CDR3 comprises 15 residues.

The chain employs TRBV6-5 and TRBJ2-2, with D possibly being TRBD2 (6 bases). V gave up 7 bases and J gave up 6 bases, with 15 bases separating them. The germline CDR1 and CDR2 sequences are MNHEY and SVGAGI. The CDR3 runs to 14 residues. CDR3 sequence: CASTITGDSGELFF. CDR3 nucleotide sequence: TGTGCCAGCACTATTACGGGGGACTCCGGGGAGCTGTTTTTT.

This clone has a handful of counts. CDR3 in DNA: TGTGCCAGCAGCCAAGGACCAGGGCAATACGAGCAGTACTTC. Encoded protein: CASSQGPGQYEQYF. The chain joins TRBV3-1 (or the pseudogene TRBV3-2) to TRBJ2-7; tentatively, D is TRBD1 (5 bases). The germline V and J ends were trimmed by 1 base and 4 bases, with 11 bases remaining between them. This CDR3 region has 14 residues. Germline loops: CDR1 LGHDT, CDR2 YNNKEL (reference sequence).

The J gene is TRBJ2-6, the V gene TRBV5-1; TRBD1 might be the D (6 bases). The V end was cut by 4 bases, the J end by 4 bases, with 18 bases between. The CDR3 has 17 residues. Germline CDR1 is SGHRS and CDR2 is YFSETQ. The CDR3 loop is CASSLQPTGSGANVLTF. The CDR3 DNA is TGCGCCAGCAGCCTCCAACCGACAGGATCCGGGGCCAACGTCCTGACTTTC.

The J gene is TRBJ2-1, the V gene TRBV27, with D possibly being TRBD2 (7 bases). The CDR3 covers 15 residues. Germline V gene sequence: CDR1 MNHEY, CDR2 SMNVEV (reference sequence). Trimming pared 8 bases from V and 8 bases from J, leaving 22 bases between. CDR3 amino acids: CASRDGGLANYEQFF. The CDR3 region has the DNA TGTGCCAGCCGTGACGGGGGGCTAGCTAATTATGAGCAGTTCTTC.

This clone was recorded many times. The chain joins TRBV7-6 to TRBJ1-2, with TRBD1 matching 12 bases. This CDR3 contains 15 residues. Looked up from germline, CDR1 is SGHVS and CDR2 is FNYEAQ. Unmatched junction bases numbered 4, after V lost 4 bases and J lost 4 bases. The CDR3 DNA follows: TGTGCCAGCAGCTCCGGGACAGGGGGCAGCTATGGCTACACCTTC. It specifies CASSSGTGGSYGYTF.

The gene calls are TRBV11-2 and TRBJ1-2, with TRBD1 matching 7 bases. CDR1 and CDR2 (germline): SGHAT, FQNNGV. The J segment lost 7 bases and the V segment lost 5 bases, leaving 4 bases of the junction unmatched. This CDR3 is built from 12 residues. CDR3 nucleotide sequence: TGTGCCAGCAGCGTTTACAGGGGTGGCTACACCTTC. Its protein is CASSVYRGGYTF.

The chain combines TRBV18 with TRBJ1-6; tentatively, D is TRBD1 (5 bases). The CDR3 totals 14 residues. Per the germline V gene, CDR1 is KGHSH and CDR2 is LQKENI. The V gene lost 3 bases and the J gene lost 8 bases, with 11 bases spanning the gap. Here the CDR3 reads CASSPAGPHSPLHF. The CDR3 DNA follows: TGTGCCAGCTCACCCGCGGGACCACATTCACCCCTCCACTTT. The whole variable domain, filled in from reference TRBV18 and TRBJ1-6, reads NAGVMQNPRHLVRRRGQEARLRCSPMKGHSHVYWYRQLPEEGLKFMVYLQKENIIDESGMPKERFSAEFPKEGPSILRIQQVVRGDSAAYFCASSPAGPHSPLHFGNGTRLTVT.

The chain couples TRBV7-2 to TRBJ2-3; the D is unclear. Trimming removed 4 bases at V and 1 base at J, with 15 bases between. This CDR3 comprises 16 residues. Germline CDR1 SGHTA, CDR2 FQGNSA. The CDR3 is CASSYTLWLGTDTQYF. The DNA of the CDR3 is TGTGCCAGCAGCTACACCTTATGGCTGGGCACAGATACGCAGTATTTT.

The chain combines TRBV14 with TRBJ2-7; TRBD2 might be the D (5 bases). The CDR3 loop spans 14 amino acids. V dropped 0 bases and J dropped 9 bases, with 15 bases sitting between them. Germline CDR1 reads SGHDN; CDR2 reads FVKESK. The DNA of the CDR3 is TGTGCCAGCAGCCAAGATCTTTCGGGGAAACGGCAGTACTTC. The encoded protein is CASSQDLSGKRQYF. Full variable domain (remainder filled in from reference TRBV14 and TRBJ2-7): EAGVTQFPSHSVIEKGQTVTLRCDPISGHDNLYWYRRVMGKEIKFLLHFVKESKQDESGMPNNRFLAERTGGTYSTLKVQPAELEDSGVYFCASSQDLSGKRQYFGPGTRLTVT.

The CDR3 sequence is CASSPQGGVSYGYTF. The CDR3 DNA reads as TGTGCCAGCAGCCCCCAGGGCGGAGTGAGCTATGGCTACACCTTC. The genes are TRBV9 and TRBJ1-2; the D gene is possibly TRBD1 (5 bases). This CDR3 spans 15 amino acids. V was pared by 4 bases and J by 4 bases, with 17 bases between. CDR1 is SGDLS, CDR2 YYNGEE, per germline.

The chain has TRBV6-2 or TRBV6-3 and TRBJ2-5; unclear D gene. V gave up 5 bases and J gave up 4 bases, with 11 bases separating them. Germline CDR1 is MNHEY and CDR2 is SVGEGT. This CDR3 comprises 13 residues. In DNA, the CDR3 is TGTGCCAGCAGTGGAATCCGAGGAGAGACCCAGTACTTC. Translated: CASSGIRGETQYF.

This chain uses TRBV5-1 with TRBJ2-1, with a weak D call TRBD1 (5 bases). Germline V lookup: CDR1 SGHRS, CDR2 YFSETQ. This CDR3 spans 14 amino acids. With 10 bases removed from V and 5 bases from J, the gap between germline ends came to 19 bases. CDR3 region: CASRWGNLDNEQFF. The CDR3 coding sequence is TGCGCCTCACGTTGGGGCAATCTGGACAATGAGCAGTTCTTC.

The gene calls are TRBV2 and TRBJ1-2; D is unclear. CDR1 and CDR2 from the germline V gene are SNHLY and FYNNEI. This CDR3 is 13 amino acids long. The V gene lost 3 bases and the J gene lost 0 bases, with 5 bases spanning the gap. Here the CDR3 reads CASSDGANYGYTF. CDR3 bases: TGTGCCAGCAGTGACGGAGCTAACTATGGCTACACCTTC.

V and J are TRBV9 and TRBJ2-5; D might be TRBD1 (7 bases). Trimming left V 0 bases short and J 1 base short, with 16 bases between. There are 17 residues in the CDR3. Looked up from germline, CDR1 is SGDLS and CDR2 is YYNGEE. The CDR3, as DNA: TGTGCCAGCAGCGTAGCTACGGGGGACAGAACCCAAGAGACCCAGTACTTC. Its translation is CASSVATGDRTQETQYF.

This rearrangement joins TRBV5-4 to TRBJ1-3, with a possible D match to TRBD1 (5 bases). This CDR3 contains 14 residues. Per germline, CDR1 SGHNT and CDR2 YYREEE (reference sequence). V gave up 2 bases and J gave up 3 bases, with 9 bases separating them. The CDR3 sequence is CASSLGVSGNTIYF. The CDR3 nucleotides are TGTGCCAGCAGCTTAGGGGTTAGTGGAAACACCATATATTTT. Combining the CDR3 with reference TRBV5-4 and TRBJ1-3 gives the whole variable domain ETGVTQSPTHLIKTRGQQVTLRCSSQSGHNTVSWYQQALGQGPQFIFQYYREEENGRGNFPPRFSGLQFPNYSSELNVNALELDDSALYLCASSLGVSGNTIYFGEGSWLTVV.

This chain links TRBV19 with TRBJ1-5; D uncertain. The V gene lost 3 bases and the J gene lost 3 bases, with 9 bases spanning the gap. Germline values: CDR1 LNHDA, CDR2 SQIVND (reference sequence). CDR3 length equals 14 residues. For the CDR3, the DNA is TGTGCCAGTAGTATCGGAGGGAACAATCAGCCCCAGCATTTT. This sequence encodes CASSIGGNNQPQHF.

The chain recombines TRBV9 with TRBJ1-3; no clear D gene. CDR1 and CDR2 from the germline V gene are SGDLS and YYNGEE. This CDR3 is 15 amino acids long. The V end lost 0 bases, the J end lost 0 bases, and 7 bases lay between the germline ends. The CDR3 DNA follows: TGTGCCAGCAGCGTAGGGGCAGGCTCTGGAAACACCATATATTTT. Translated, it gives CASSVGAGSGNTIYF.

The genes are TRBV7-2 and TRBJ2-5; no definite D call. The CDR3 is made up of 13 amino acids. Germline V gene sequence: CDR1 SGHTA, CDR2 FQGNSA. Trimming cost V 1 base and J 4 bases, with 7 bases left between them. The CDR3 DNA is TGTGCCAGCAGCTTAGGACGGAGAGAGACCCAGTACTTC. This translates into CASSLGRRETQYF. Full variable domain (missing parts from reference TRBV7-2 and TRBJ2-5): GAGVSQSPSNKVTEKGKDVELRCDPISGHTALYWYRQSLGQGLEFLIYFQGNSAPDKSGLPSDRFSAERTGGSVSTLTIQRTQQEDSAVYLCASSLGRRETQYFGPGTRLLVL.

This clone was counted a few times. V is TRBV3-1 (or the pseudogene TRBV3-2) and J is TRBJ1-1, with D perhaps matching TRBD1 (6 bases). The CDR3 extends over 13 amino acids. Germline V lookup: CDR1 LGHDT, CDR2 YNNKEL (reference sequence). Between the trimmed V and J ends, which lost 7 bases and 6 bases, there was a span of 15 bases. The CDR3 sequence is CASTPGGRAEAFF. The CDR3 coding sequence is TGTGCCAGCACCCCGGGGGGCAGGGCTGAAGCTTTCTTT.

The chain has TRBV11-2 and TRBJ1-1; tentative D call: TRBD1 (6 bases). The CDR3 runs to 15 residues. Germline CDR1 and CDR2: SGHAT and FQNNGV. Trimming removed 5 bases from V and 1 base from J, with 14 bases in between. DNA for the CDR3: TGTGCCAGCAGCCCTGGACAGTTTTCGAACACTGAAGCTTTCTTT. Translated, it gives CASSPGQFSNTEAFF.

CDR3 DNA sequence: TGTGCCAGCAGTTCAGCAGGGTCCACTGAAGCTTTCTTT. Translating gives CASSSAGSTEAFF. V is TRBV2 and J is TRBJ1-1; weak D call: TRBD1 (5 bases). V lost 5 bases to trimming and J lost 4 bases, with 11 bases between them. CDR1 and CDR2 from the germline V gene are SNHLY and FYNNEI. The CDR3 has 13 residues.

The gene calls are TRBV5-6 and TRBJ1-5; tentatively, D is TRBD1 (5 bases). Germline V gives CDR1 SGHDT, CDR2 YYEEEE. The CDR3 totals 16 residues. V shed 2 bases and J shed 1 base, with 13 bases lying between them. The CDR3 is CASSLHSGSSNQPQHF. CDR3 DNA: TGTGCCAGCAGCTTACATTCAGGGTCGAGCAATCAGCCCCAGCATTTT. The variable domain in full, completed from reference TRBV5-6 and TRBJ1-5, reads DAGVTQSPTHLIKTRGQQVTLRCSPKSGHDTVSWYQQALGQGPQFIFQYYEEEERQRGNFPDRFSGHQFPNYSSELNVNALLLGDSALYLCASSLHSGSSNQPQHFGDGTRLSIL.

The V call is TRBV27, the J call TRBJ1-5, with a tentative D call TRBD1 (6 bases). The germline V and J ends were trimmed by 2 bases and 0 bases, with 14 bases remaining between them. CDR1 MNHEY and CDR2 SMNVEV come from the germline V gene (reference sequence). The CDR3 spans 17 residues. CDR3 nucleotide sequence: TGTGCCAGCAGTTTAAAAAACAGGGCTGATAGCAATCAGCCCCAGCATTTT. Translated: CASSLKNRADSNQPQHF.

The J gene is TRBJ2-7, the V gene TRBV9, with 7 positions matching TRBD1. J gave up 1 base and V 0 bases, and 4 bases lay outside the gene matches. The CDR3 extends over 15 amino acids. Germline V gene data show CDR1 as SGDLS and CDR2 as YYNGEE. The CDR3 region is CASSVAGDSSYEQYF. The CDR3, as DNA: TGTGCCAGCAGCGTAGCCGGGGACAGTTCCTACGAGCAGTACTTC.